The 27 T cell receptor beta chains reported below all come from one sample, sequenced in a study of regulatory T cells in long-lasting Graves disease. TCR beta libraries were built with iRepertoire HTBI primers and Arm-PCR of CDR3 regions. TCRdb re-called the multiplex PCR reads through MiXCR, storing one row per CDR3 protein. The data hold hundreds of thousands of distinct CDR3 sequences, with over 20% observed a single time. Time point given: persistent/refractory GD, antithyroid drugs over 5 years with positive TRAb. PBMCs were the source of the RNA used for TCR sequencing. The sequencing here drew on peripheral blood mononuclear cells (PBMCs), taken when the disease was refractory, from a patient treated with antithyroid drugs. The receptor set was obtained from a female donor with Graves disease.

V gene TRBV6-2 or TRBV6-3 combines with J gene TRBJ2-5; 10 bases line up with TRBD2. V shed 4 bases, J shed 0 bases, and the junction held 17 bases outside the gene matches. In germline, CDR1 is MNHEY, CDR2 SVGEGT. CDR3 length equals 20 residues. The CDR3 nucleotides read TGTGCCAGCAGTTCCTTCTTCGGGACTAGCGTGTCAGGGCACCAAGAGACCCAGTACTTC. Translated: CASSSFFGTSVSGHQETQYF.

The V and J genes are TRBV30 and TRBJ2-4; D unresolved. V was pared by 0 bases and J by 3 bases, with 15 bases between. Germline assignment: CDR1 GTSNPN and CDR2 SVGIG (reference sequence). The CDR3 runs 16 residues. Here the CDR3 reads CAWSVSAGPYKNIQYF. The CDR3 DNA sequence: TGTGCCTGGAGTGTCTCCGCCGGGCCCTACAAAAACATTCAGTACTTC.

The gene calls are TRBV7-2 and TRBJ2-3, with TRBD2 identical over 9 bases. V lost 4 bases, J lost 6 bases, and 14 bases stayed unmatched. The CDR3 spans 17 residues. The germline V gene encodes CDR1 SGHTA and CDR2 FQGNSA. In DNA form, the CDR3 reads TGTGCCAGCAGCTACGGCGCGGGCGGGAGGGCGAAGGATACGCAGTATTTT. Translated, it gives CASSYGAGGRAKDTQYF.

This clonotype was seen many times. The gene calls are TRBV10-2 and TRBJ2-7; D uncertain. Trimming took 3 bases from V and 2 from J, leaving 11 bases between them. Germline CDR1 is WSHSY and CDR2 is SAAADI. The CDR3 extends over 14 amino acids. CDR3 bases: TGCGCCAGCAGTGATGGCAGAGGTACCTACGAGCAGTACTTC. Protein product: CASSDGRGTYEQYF.

This clonotype was counted ten times or more. The chain is built from TRBV12-3 or TRBV12-4 and TRBJ1-1; maybe TRBD1 (5 bases). V was clipped by 5 bases and J by 7 bases, with 11 bases between them. The CDR3 sequence is 12 residues long. CDR3 region: CASSPRTLEAFF. CDR3 DNA: TGTGCCAGCAGTCCACGGACACTTGAAGCTTTCTTT.

There are many counts of this clonotype. This chain connects TRBV28 to TRBJ2-5; D assignment may be TRBD1 or TRBD2 (5 bases each). Deletions cut 6 bases from V and 5 bases from J, with 13 bases between. There are 13 residues in the CDR3. CDR1 is MDHEN, CDR2 SYDVKM, per germline. CDR3 DNA sequence: TGTGCCAGCAGCCAAGGGACGCGGGAGACCCAGTACTTC. Translation: CASSQGTRETQYF. The whole variable domain, filled in from reference TRBV28 and TRBJ2-5, reads DVKVTQSSRYLVKRTGEKVFLECVQDMDHENMFWYRQDPGLGLRLIYFSYDVKMKEKGDIPEGYSVSREKKERFSLILESASTNQTSMYLCASSQGTRETQYFGPGTRLLVL.

This clonotype came up a few times. This chain connects TRBV6-5 to TRBJ1-4; unclear D gene. The V gene lost 0 bases and the J gene lost 2 bases, with 7 bases spanning the gap. The CDR3 length is 15 residues. Germline CDR1 is MNHEY and CDR2 is SVGAGI. DNA for the CDR3: TGTGCCAGCAGTTACTCGACCTCTACTAATGAAAAACTGTTTTTT. Translating gives CASSYSTSTNEKLFF.

This clonotype has a count of ten or more. The chain uses TRBV28 and TRBJ1-1; no firm D call. Looked up from germline, CDR1 is MDHEN and CDR2 is SYDVKM. V lost 6 bases, J lost 2 bases, and 10 bases lay in between. The CDR3 has 13 residues. The CDR3 nucleotides are TGTGCCAGCAGGTCTCCCAGTAACACTGAAGCTTTCTTT. It yields the protein CASRSPSNTEAFF.

Many counts were recorded for this clonotype. The rearrangement uses TRBV5-4 and TRBJ1-6, with D perhaps TRBD1 (5 bases). The CDR3 contains 15 residues. The V end lost 1 base, the J end lost 6 bases, and 11 bases lay between the germline ends. Germline V lookup: CDR1 SGHNT, CDR2 YYREEE (reference sequence). In DNA form, the CDR3 reads TGTGCCAGCAGCTTGCAGGTGACAGCTAATTCACCCCTCCACTTT. It codes for CASSLQVTANSPLHF.

V usage is TRBV5-6 and J usage is TRBJ2-5; either TRBD1 or TRBD2 may fit D (6 bases each). The germline gives CDR1 SGHDT, CDR2 YYEEEE. Deletions cut 0 bases from V and 4 bases from J, with 19 bases between. The CDR3 runs to 17 residues. CDR3 amino acids: CASSLALVQGRSETQYF. CDR3 DNA: TGTGCCAGCAGCTTGGCCCTTGTCCAGGGGAGGTCAGAGACCCAGTACTTC.

This clonotype was found many times. The genes are TRBV28 and TRBJ2-7; TRBD2 matches 7 bases. From germline, CDR1 is MDHEN and CDR2 SYDVKM. This CDR3 contains 15 residues. Losses at the gene ends were 5 bases for V and 2 bases for J; bases not matched to a gene: 9. Here the CDR3 DNA reads TGTGCCAGCAGTGGAGCGGGAATACATCCCTACGAGCAGTACTTC. Translated: CASSGAGIHPYEQYF.

This clonotype came up many times. The chain recombines TRBV28 with TRBJ1-4, with D hard to call. The length of the CDR3 is 14 residues. Germline CDR1 is MDHEN and CDR2 is SYDVKM. Trimming took 3 bases from V and 2 from J, leaving 7 bases between them. CDR3 loop: CASSFRATNEKLFF. The CDR3 coding sequence is TGTGCCAGCAGTTTCCGGGCGACTAATGAAAAACTGTTTTTT.

This clonotype was seen many times. V and J are TRBV12-3 or TRBV12-4 and TRBJ2-5; 9 nucleotides align to TRBD2. V was clipped by 2 bases and J by 5 bases; unmatched bases: 9. This CDR3 region has 16 residues. Here the CDR3 DNA reads TGTGCCAGCAGTTTATGGGGCGGGGGGGGCTACGAGACCCAGTACTTC. Amino acids: CASSLWGGGGYETQYF.

Many counts were recorded for this clonotype. This CDR3 is CASSNTLGGEQYF. The CDR3 coding sequence is TGTGCCAGCAGTAATACCTTGGGAGGCGAGCAGTACTTC. The chain employs TRBV2 and TRBJ2-7, with D maybe TRBD2 (6 bases). This CDR3 has 13 residues. The V gene lost 5 bases and the J gene lost 6 bases, with 14 bases spanning the gap. Germline V gene data show CDR1 as SNHLY and CDR2 as FYNNEI.

This clonotype was counted many times. The chain links TRBV28 to TRBJ2-7; TRBD1 aligns across 9 bases. V was pared by 2 bases and J by 1 base, with 6 bases of the junction left unmatched. Germline V gives CDR1 MDHEN, CDR2 SYDVKM. The CDR3 length is 16 residues. For the CDR3, the DNA is TGTGCCAGCAGTTTAGCCCCCGGGACAGGGTCCTACGAGCAGTACTTC. Translated, it gives CASSLAPGTGSYEQYF.

This clonotype was seen repeatedly, ten times or more. The V and J genes are TRBV3-1 and TRBJ1-1; weak D call: TRBD1 (5 bases). Trimming stripped 4 bases from V and 3 bases from J, with 24 bases between. CDR1 is LGHDT, CDR2 YNNKEL, per germline (reference sequence). The CDR3 runs 18 residues. The CDR3 loop reads CASSLALRGTPGDTEAFF. The CDR3 bases are TGTGCCAGCAGCCTTGCACTACGAGGGACCCCCGGGGACACTGAAGCTTTCTTT.

This clonotype was counted at least ten times. The V gene is TRBV5-1, the J gene TRBJ2-7; D possibly corresponds to TRBD2 (5 bases). This CDR3 region has 16 residues. Per germline, CDR1 SGHRS and CDR2 YFSETQ. V was pared by 1 base and J by 2 bases, with 16 bases between. The CDR3 DNA sequence: TGCGCCAGCAGCTTGCCGGCGGGTAGTCTTGCCTACGAGCAGTACTTC. Translated, it gives CASSLPAGSLAYEQYF. Based on the CDR3 plus reference TRBV5-1 and TRBJ2-7, the full variable domain is KAGVTQTPRYLIKTRGQQVTLSCSPISGHRSVSWYQQTPGQGLQFLFEYFSETQRNKGNFPGRFSGRQFSNSRSEMNVSTLELGDSALYLCASSLPAGSLAYEQYFGPGTRLTVT.

The sample holds one count of this clonotype. A read error may be the cause here, since a much bigger clone is one base away. CDR3 amino acids: CAGRSSSGANVLTF. The CDR3 DNA reads TGTGCCGGCCGTTCCTCCTCTGGGGCCAACGTCCTGACTTTC. The chain combines TRBV28 with TRBJ2-6; no firm D call. CDR1 is MDHEN, CDR2 SYDVKM, per germline. The CDR3 runs to 14 residues. Deletions cut 11 bases from V and 0 bases from J, with 11 bases between.

The V call is TRBV24-1, the J call TRBJ2-3; TRBD2 aligns across 7 bases. Unmatched junction bases numbered 9, after V lost 5 bases and J lost 2 bases. The CDR3 totals 16 residues. Germline V gene lookup returns CDR1 KGHDR and CDR2 SFDVKD. In nucleotides, the CDR3 is TGTGCCACCAGTGGCTGGCTAGCGGAGCCCACAGATACGCAGTATTTT. It codes for CATSGWLAEPTDTQYF.

On this clonotype itself: The junction departs from the called germline gene at one end, perhaps through a read error. This chain joins TRBV30 and TRBJ2-3; TRBD1 agrees at 8 bases. The germline V gene has CDR1 GTSNPN and CDR2 SVGIG (reference sequence). The CDR3 is 13 amino acids. The CDR3 reads CAWRKQGADTQYF. The CDR3 nucleotides are TGTGCTTGGAGGAAACAGGGGGCAGATACGCAGTATTTT.

CDR3 in DNA: TGTGCCAGCAGCCAAGGAGGGGAGCCAAATTCACCCCTCCACTTT. Translation gives CASSQGGEPNSPLHF. This chain uses TRBV14 with TRBJ1-6; TRBD1 might be the D (5 bases). V was pared by 1 base and J by 7 bases, with 11 bases between. Germline CDR1 reads SGHDN; CDR2 reads FVKESK. CDR3 size: 15 residues.

This clonotype was counted at least ten times. J is TRBJ2-7 and V is TRBV28; 7 bases map to TRBD1. The germline gives CDR1 MDHEN, CDR2 SYDVKM. J gave up 0 bases and V 4 bases, and 12 bases lay outside the gene matches. CDR3 length equals 17 residues. CDR3 residues: CASSSASSGTDSYEQYF. CDR3 DNA: TGTGCCAGCAGTTCCGCCTCTTCCGGGACAGACTCCTACGAGCAGTACTTC.

This clonotype has a handful of counts. One end of the junction fails to match germline, which may point to a read error. The CDR3 loop is CASSQGASGSYEQNF. In nucleotides, the CDR3 is TGCGCCAGCAGCCAGGGGGCTAGCGGGAGTTACGAGCAGAACTTC. The chain carries TRBV4-1 and TRBJ2-7; the match to TRBD2 covers 10 bases. Germline-derived CDR1 and CDR2 are MGHRA and YSYEKL. The CDR3 runs to 15 residues.

This clonotype was counted many times. V is TRBV15 and J is TRBJ1-6; D is unclear. The germline gives CDR1 LNHNV, CDR2 YYDKDF (reference sequence). Trimming took 0 bases from V and 4 from J, leaving 13 bases between them. The CDR3 contains 17 residues. The CDR3 spells CATSRDLRTRYNSPLHF. CDR3 bases: TGTGCCACCAGCAGAGATCTGAGGACCAGGTATAATTCACCCCTCCACTTT.

Only a few counts were recorded for this clonotype. The V gene is TRBV29-1, the J gene TRBJ1-1; D is possibly TRBD1 (6 bases). Trimming left V 3 bases short and J 3 bases short, with 11 bases between. Germline CDR1 reads SQVTM; CDR2 reads ANQGSEA. The length of the CDR3 is 13 residues. The CDR3 sequence is CSVDSGAHTEAFF. DNA of the CDR3: TGCAGCGTTGATTCGGGGGCTCACACTGAAGCTTTCTTT. The whole variable domain, remainder taken from reference TRBV29-1 and TRBJ1-1, is SAVISQKPSRDICQRGTSLTIQCQVDSQVTMMFWYRQQPGQSLTLIATANQGSEATYESGFVIDKFPISRPNLTFSTLTVSNMSPEDSSIYLCSVDSGAHTEAFFGQGTRLTVV.

This clonotype was seen only a few times. This chain joins TRBV20-1 and TRBJ2-7; 8 bases match TRBD2. Germline CDR1 is DFQATT and CDR2 is SNEGSKA (reference sequence). There are 15 residues in the CDR3. V shed 4 bases, J shed 6 bases, and the junction held 14 bases outside the gene matches. CDR3 nucleotides: TGCAGTGCTAAACCTCCGGGACTAGTTCCCGGCGAGCAGTACTTC. Residues: CSAKPPGLVPGEQYF.

This clonotype was recorded at least ten times. This chain uses TRBV9 with TRBJ1-2; TRBD1 is a possible D gene (5 bases). The CDR3 has 15 residues. V lost 0 bases to trimming and J lost 7 bases, with 16 bases between them. The germline V gene encodes CDR1 SGDLS and CDR2 YYNGEE. Written as DNA, the CDR3 is TGTGCCAGCAGCGTAGGGGGGATGGGACTCCGTGGCTACACCTTC. Translating it yields CASSVGGMGLRGYTF.